This T cell receptor beta chain comes out of a study of cytomegalovirus exposure and HLA in healthy donors. PCR used 60 Vbeta primers and 13 Jbeta primers. Generated by immunoSEQ multiplex PCR, the TCRdb table keeps only in-frame clones and is missing some. The profile covers approximately 200,000 clones, with roughly 85% appearing a single time and roughly 1.9% taken by the ten largest. Per germline, CDR1 GTSNPN and CDR2 SVGIG (reference sequence). Trimming removed 6 bases at V and 0 bases at J, with 7 bases between. This CDR3 has 12 residues. The origin of this receptor is a man between 18 and 29 years old in good health and CMV-seronegative. Sequenced input: PBMCs. The V call is TRBV30, the J call TRBJ2-3, with a possible D match to TRBD2 (5 bases). The CDR3 nucleotides read TGTGCCTGCGGGGAAAGCACAGATACGCAGTATTTT. Protein: CACGESTDTQYF.